This T cell receptor (beta chain) was recorded in a study of cytomegalovirus exposure and HLA in healthy donors. With respect to this clone: Its antigen is currently unknown.

The PCR used 60 Vbeta and 13 Jbeta primers. Produced via immunoSEQ multiplex PCR; TCRdb's table is partial and in-frame only. Here the sample spans 50,000 or so clones, 65% to 80% being singletons. V lost 3 bases to trimming and J lost 5 bases; unmatched junction nucleotides: 4. Germline loops: CDR1 SGHNT, CDR2 YENEEA. This CDR3 is 15 amino acids long. Regarding the study as a whole: Previous analysis showed most TCR beta V segments were productive about 87% or about 30% of the time. Because they were indistinguishable, some V segments, including TRBV6-2 and TRBV6-3, were excluded. The study flagged some 170 TCR beta chains as cytomegalovirus-associated.

V is TRBV11-3 and J is TRBJ2-2; 9 bases align to TRBD2. Material for sequencing was PBMCs. This receptor was identified in a man aged 40-49 years in good health and CMV-seropositive. For the CDR3, the DNA is TGTGCCAGCAGCTTCTTGAGCGGGGGGACCGGGGAGCTGTTTTTT. It translates to CASSFLSGGTGELFF.